One and the same sample provided the 31 T cell receptor beta chains below, sequenced in a study of T cell clusters in autoimmune cytopenias. TRB was amplified by touch-down multiplex PCR, primer pools A and B combined. No DNA is given; TCRdb re-called the multiplex PCR reads and lists each CDR3 protein once. Recorded for this sample: around 9,500 distinct CDR3 sequences. Some 38,000 genome equivalents of blood DNA were amplified for TRB. Sequencing was performed on peripheral blood. The receptors derive from a human donor with an autoimmune cytopenia or autoimmune hepatitis (not recorded which).

According to its frequency, this clonotype is medium-sized. The gene calls are TRBV6-1 and TRBJ1-1; checking the TCRdb D call of TRBD1 is not possible without DNA. Germline assignment: CDR1 MNHNS and CDR2 SASEGT. This CDR3 has 15 residues. This CDR3 is CASSERDIRETEAFF.

The V and J genes are TRBV13 and TRBJ2-3; no DNA is available, so the TRBD1 call from TCRdb remains unchecked. CDR3 length equals 17 residues. Germline CDR1 reads PRHDT; CDR2 reads FYEKMQ (reference sequence). The CDR3 region is CASSPRASGGDTDTQYF.

The rearrangement joins TRBV20-1 to TRBJ2-1; TCRdb proposes TRBD2, but this gene call is untestable without DNA. Looked up from germline, CDR1 is DFQATT and CDR2 is SNEGSKA (reference sequence). The CDR3 contains 15 residues. The CDR3 region is CSACGLAGGQNEQFF.

The chain is built from TRBV6-6 and TRBJ1-1; TCRdb's D gene call, TRBD1, goes unchecked for lack of DNA. The CDR3 is made up of 15 amino acids. Germline V lookup: CDR1 MNHNY, CDR2 SVGAGI (reference sequence). This CDR3 is CASSYADRRRAEAFF.

The chain joins TRBV19 to TRBJ2-6; the D gene TCRdb calls, TRBD1, cannot be checked with no DNA. CDR3 length: 16 amino acids. The germline gives CDR1 LNHDA, CDR2 SQIVND (reference sequence). The CDR3 spells CASSIPGGNGANVLTF.

The V and J genes are TRBV20-1 and TRBJ2-1; the TCRdb D gene call, TRBD1, has no DNA to confirm it. The CDR3 has 13 residues. CDR1 DFQATT and CDR2 SNEGSKA come from the germline V gene (reference sequence). Here the CDR3 reads CSAGGQGGNEQFF.

This clonotype is medium-sized by frequency. The chain has TRBV24-1 and TRBJ2-5; the TRBD1 assignment by TCRdb is unverifiable without DNA. This CDR3 region has 14 residues. CDR1 is KGHDR, CDR2 SFDVKD, per germline. The CDR3 protein is CATSDETGVKTQYF.

The chain uses TRBV20-1 and TRBJ2-7. Germline values: CDR1 DFQATT, CDR2 SNEGSKA (reference sequence). This CDR3 has 13 amino acids. The CDR3 region is CSARSVGYYEQYF.

Measured by frequency, this clonotype is medium-sized (0.01 to 0.1%). The rearrangement uses TRBV19 and TRBJ2-3. Germline V gene sequence: CDR1 LNHDA, CDR2 SQIVND (reference sequence). CDR3 length: 12 amino acids. The CDR3 protein is CASSIHTDTQYF.

In terms of frequency, this clonotype is medium-sized. The chain is built from TRBV5-4 and TRBJ2-1; TCRdb's D call, TRBD1, is unchecked because there is no DNA. The CDR3 spans 14 residues. Germline lookup yields CDR1 SGHNT and CDR2 YYREEE (reference sequence). CDR3 protein: CASSSGGPGNEQFF. The entire variable domain, with the rest obtained from reference TRBV5-4 and TRBJ2-1, is as follows: ETGVTQSPTHLIKTRGQQVTLRCSSQSGHNTVSWYQQALGQGPQFIFQYYREEENGRGNFPPRFSGLQFPNYSSELNVNALELDDSALYLCASSSGGPGNEQFFGPGTRLTVL.

The gene calls are TRBV6-5 and TRBJ1-2; TCRdb gives TRBD1 as the D gene, but with no DNA this cannot be confirmed. The germline CDR1 and CDR2 sequences are MNHEY and SVGAGI. This CDR3 has 16 residues. The CDR3 loop reads CASSRPGQGVTSGYTF.

The chain links TRBV12-3 or TRBV12-4 to TRBJ2-3; TCRdb proposes TRBD2, but this gene call is untestable without DNA. The CDR3 loop spans 14 amino acids. CDR3: CASSLLADTDTQYF.

The chain uses TRBV30 and TRBJ1-5. The CDR3 consists of 15 residues. Germline V gene lookup returns CDR1 GTSNPN and CDR2 SVGIG (reference sequence). The chain's CDR3 is CAWSLGSYSNQPQHF.

This CDR3 is CASSQVGGETQYF. V usage is TRBV4-3 and J usage is TRBJ2-3; TCRdb calls TRBD1, which cannot be checked without DNA. CDR1 LGHNA and CDR2 YSLEER come from the germline V gene. This CDR3 has 13 residues.

V and J are TRBV11-2 and TRBJ2-3; TCRdb's assignment of TRBD1 cannot be checked, as there is no DNA. The CDR3 sequence is 15 residues long. Per the germline V gene, CDR1 is SGHAT and CDR2 is FQNNGV. The CDR3 loop reads CASGPGQGSTDTQYF.

The gene calls are TRBV14 and TRBJ2-5; TCRdb designates TRBD1, a call that cannot be tested without DNA. Germline V gene lookup returns CDR1 SGHDN and CDR2 FVKESK. This CDR3 spans 20 amino acids. CDR3 loop: CASSQVGDSEGYWYQETQYF.

The chain uses TRBV7-2 and TRBJ1-6. This CDR3 contains 14 residues. CDR1 is SGHTA, CDR2 FQGNSA, per germline. CDR3 loop: CASSLGDHNSPLHF.

The chain uses TRBV20-1 and TRBJ1-2; with no DNA, the TCRdb D assignment of TRBD1 cannot be verified. The CDR3 has 11 residues. Germline assignment: CDR1 DFQATT and CDR2 SNEGSKA (reference sequence). CDR3 region: CSATGSYGYTF.

The V call is TRBV6-5, the J call TRBJ2-1; TCRdb's D call of TRBD2 is untestable without DNA. Germline CDR1 reads MNHEY; CDR2 reads SVGAGI. The CDR3 loop spans 19 amino acids. The CDR3 reads CASSYGVASGRVPYNEQFF.

This sequence joins TRBV21-1 and TRBJ2-7; with no DNA, the TCRdb D assignment of TRBD1 cannot be verified. TRBV21-1 is reported as a pseudogene. The length of the CDR3 is 14 residues. This chain's CDR3 is CASSPKRGFYEQYF.

This chain joins TRBV6-1 and TRBJ2-4; no DNA is available, so the TRBD2 call from TCRdb remains unchecked. Germline loops: CDR1 MNHNS, CDR2 SASEGT. The CDR3 is made up of 13 amino acids. This chain's CDR3 is CANERSKKRIQYF.

The genes are TRBV19 and TRBJ1-5; absent DNA, TCRdb's TRBD1 call cannot be checked. Germline assignment: CDR1 LNHDA and CDR2 SQIVND (reference sequence). The CDR3 spans 14 residues. This CDR3 reads CASSARDRNQPQHF.

This clonotype is called medium-sized based on its frequency. V is TRBV19 and J is TRBJ2-7; TCRdb lists TRBD1, though no DNA is available to test this call. This CDR3 has 15 residues. The germline CDR1 and CDR2 sequences are LNHDA and SQIVND (reference sequence). The CDR3 region is CASSIDGTGAYEQYF.

The chain recombines TRBV6-6 with TRBJ1-6. Germline values: CDR1 MNHNY, CDR2 SVGAGI (reference sequence). The CDR3 consists of 14 residues. The CDR3 region is CASKGRQDNSPLHF.

This rearrangement joins TRBV12-3 or TRBV12-4 to TRBJ2-5; TCRdb picks TRBD2, but there is no DNA to check that call. The CDR3 extends over 17 amino acids. Here the CDR3 reads CASSGSAGLAGYETQYF.

The chain uses TRBV20-1 and TRBJ2-1; lacking DNA, the TRBD2 call made by TCRdb goes unchecked. Germline V lookup: CDR1 DFQATT, CDR2 SNEGSKA (reference sequence). This CDR3 has 14 residues. Here the CDR3 reads CSAAAGSSLDEQFF.

The rearrangement links TRBV4-2 to TRBJ1-1. This CDR3 is built from 14 residues. Germline V lookup: CDR1 LGHNA, CDR2 YNFKEQ. This CDR3 is CASSQDLPNTEAFF.

The chain joins TRBV6-2 or TRBV6-3 to TRBJ2-3; TCRdb gives TRBD2 as the D gene, but with no DNA this cannot be confirmed. This CDR3 has 15 residues. Germline V gives CDR1 MNHEY, CDR2 SVGEGT. The CDR3 is CASSYSGGGTDTQYF.

In terms of frequency, this clonotype is medium-sized. The genes are TRBV19 and TRBJ1-6. The germline V gene has CDR1 LNHDA and CDR2 SQIVND (reference sequence). CDR3 length: 14 amino acids. The CDR3 reads CASRERSENSPLHF.

This chain uses TRBV6-5 with TRBJ1-1. Germline lookup yields CDR1 MNHEY and CDR2 SVGAGI. The CDR3 loop spans 14 amino acids. CDR3: CASSSGMRTTEAFF.

J is TRBJ1-2 and V is TRBV28; the D call of TRBD1 rests on TCRdb alone, since no DNA is present to check it. The germline CDR1 and CDR2 sequences are MDHEN and SYDVKM. The CDR3 consists of 13 residues. The CDR3 here is CASGDNGLYGYTF.